The rows below give T cell receptor beta chains drawn from one sample of a study of human T cells and chemical hapten exposure. From the RACE reads, TCRdb called clonotypes with MiXCR, one entry per CDR3 protein. The data hold about 360,000 distinct CDR3 sequences, with 6% to 8.5% observed a single time. The sample in question was whole blood, obtained in connection with sensitization to the hapten diphenylcyclopropenone (DPC). These receptors came from a woman younger than 30 with alopecia areata. Some clones in this sample may be carry-over from other donors' samples. Both conserved end residues are part of each CDR3. The order of the fields is D gene, V gene, J gene, CDR3 length, clone size, CDR3 DNA, CDR3 protein. D genes are given only for firm matches. Clone size is stated in some rows and not others, as once, few, many or a class when expanded.

d_call: NA; v_call: TRBV20-1; j_call: TRBJ2-3; cdr3_length: 15; clone_size: few; cdr3_nt: TGCAGTGCCAGTCGAAACCCGGGGGTCACAGATACGCAGTATTTT; cdr3_aa: CSASRNPGVTDTQYF
d_call: TRBD2; v_call: TRBV20-1; j_call: TRBJ2-1; cdr3_length: 17; clone_size: NA; cdr3_nt: TGCAGTGCTATCAGGACTAGCGGGGGCTTGCCCTACAATGAGCAGTTCTTC; cdr3_aa: CSAIRTSGGLPYNEQFF
d_call: TRBD2; v_call: TRBV6-1; j_call: TRBJ2-1; cdr3_length: 14; clone_size: few; cdr3_nt: TGTGCCAGCAGTGAATATTTTAGCGGGGGCGAGCAGTTCTTC; cdr3_aa: CASSEYFSGGEQFF
d_call: NA; v_call: TRBV4-2; j_call: TRBJ2-7; cdr3_length: 15; clone_size: few; cdr3_nt: TGTGCCAGCAGCCAAGAGAGAGGACAAACCTACGAGCAGTACTTC; cdr3_aa: CASSQERGQTYEQYF
d_call: NA; v_call: TRBV6-1; j_call: TRBJ1-1; cdr3_length: 12; clone_size: NA; cdr3_nt: TGTGCCAGCCGAACAGTTTACACTGAAGCTTTCTTT; cdr3_aa: CASRTVYTEAFF
d_call: NA; v_call: TRBV20-1; j_call: TRBJ1-2; cdr3_length: 15; clone_size: few; cdr3_nt: TGCAGTGCTAGACCCCCGGCCCGGCTCAGGGGTGGCTACACCTTC; cdr3_aa: CSARPPARLRGGYTF
d_call: NA; v_call: TRBV6-1; j_call: TRBJ2-5; cdr3_length: 15; clone_size: few; cdr3_nt: TGTGCCAGCATCCGAGCCGGGTCACTTCAAGAGACCCAGTACTTC; cdr3_aa: CASIRAGSLQETQYF
d_call: NA; v_call: TRBV4-2; j_call: TRBJ2-2; cdr3_length: 17; clone_size: many; cdr3_nt: TGTGCCAGCAGCCAAGATGGGTTAGGGATGAACACCGGGGAGCTGTTTTTT; cdr3_aa: CASSQDGLGMNTGELFF
d_call: NA; v_call: TRBV18; j_call: TRBJ1-5; cdr3_length: 15; clone_size: NA; cdr3_nt: TGTGCCAGCTCAAACTATGGGGGGGTCAATCAGCCCCAGCATTTT; cdr3_aa: CASSNYGGVNQPQHF
d_call: NA; v_call: TRBV7-2; j_call: TRBJ2-1; cdr3_length: 13; clone_size: many; cdr3_nt: TGTGCCGCAAAAGGGACCGCGGACAATGAGCAGTTCTTC; cdr3_aa: CAAKGTADNEQFF
d_call: NA; v_call: TRBV12-3/TRBV12-4; j_call: TRBJ1-1; cdr3_length: 14; clone_size: many; cdr3_nt: TGTGCCAGCAGCGTCGGGGGCGCAGGCACTGAAGCTTTCTTT; cdr3_aa: CASSVGGAGTEAFF
d_call: TRBD1; v_call: TRBV7-2; j_call: TRBJ1-1; cdr3_length: 11; clone_size: NA; cdr3_nt: TGTGCCAGCAGCCGGGACAGGGGAGCTTTCTTT; cdr3_aa: CASSRDRGAFF
d_call: TRBD1; v_call: TRBV27; j_call: TRBJ2-2; cdr3_length: 16; clone_size: few; cdr3_nt: TGTGCCAGCAGTTTGTCGGGGCAGGGGGCGCCCGGGGAGCTGTTTTTT; cdr3_aa: CASSLSGQGAPGELFF